The sequence of this T cell receptor beta chain was determined in a study of tumor-infiltrating lymphocytes in oesophageal squamous cell carcinoma. TCRdb reanalysed the PCR reads using MiXCR and keeps one entry per CDR3 protein. The table lists more than 8,000 distinct CDR3 sequences, 55% to 65% of them singletons, with roughly 26% in the top ten. The sequence came from a female donor with esophageal squamous cell carcinoma. The sample consisted of esophageal tumor tissue.

CDR3 region: CASSADRAGEQYF. The CDR3, as DNA: TGTGCCAGCAGTGCCGACAGGGCCGGCGAGCAGTACTTC. The genes are TRBV6-1 and TRBJ2-5; 7 nucleotides match TRBD1. The better agreement between TRBJ2-7 and the DNA end casts doubt on the J call. The CDR3 is made up of 13 amino acids. Germline loops: CDR1 MNHNS, CDR2 SASEGT.